Listed below are T cell receptor beta chains from one sample, sequenced in a study of T cell repertoires in cytomegalovirus infection. Which antigens these TCRs recognize remains unknown. Each CDR3 protein is one row after TCRdb ran MiXCR on the reads. The sample yields approximately 910,000 distinct CDR3 sequences, approximately 31% seen once. The sample consisted of cultured CD8+ T cells from PBMCs, taken from culture after CMV antigen stimulation. The receptors stem from a human donor in good health (CMV status not recorded). Some clones in this sample may be carry-over from other donors' samples. Both conserved end residues are part of each CDR3. D genes are given only for firm matches. Only some rows state a clone size, as once, few, many or a class for expanded clones.

V gene	D gene	clone size	J gene	CDR3 length	CDR3 protein	CDR3 DNA
TRBV7-6	-	-	TRBJ1-2	15	CASSMGPSTPYGYTF	TGTGCCAGCAGCATGGGCCCGTCTACTCCCTATGGCTACACCTTC
TRBV12-3/TRBV12-4	TRBD1	many	TRBJ1-5	13	CASRGDSNQPQHF	TGTGCCAGCAGGGGGGACAGTAATCAGCCCCAGCATTTT
TRBV7-6	TRBD2	-	TRBJ2-1	14	CASSPAGGLDEQFF	TGTGCCAGCAGCCCAGCGGGGGGGCTCGATGAGCAGTTCTTC
TRBV19	-	few	TRBJ2-1	13	CASSIAGPREQFF	TGTGCCAGTAGTATAGCGGGGCCAAGGGAGCAGTTCTTC
TRBV24-1	-	-	TRBJ2-5	13	CATRSRAFETQYF	TGTGCCACCAGATCTAGGGCTTTTGAGACCCAGTACTTC
TRBV7-9	TRBD1	few	TRBJ1-3	15	CASSLVRTGGNTIYF	TGTGCCAGCAGCTTAGTACGGACAGGCGGAAACACCATATATTTT
TRBV11-2	-	-	TRBJ2-3	16	CASSLGRAGFTDTQYF	TGTGCCAGCAGCTTAGGCCGGGCTGGTTTCACAGATACGCAGTATTTT
TRBV6-5	TRBD1	many	TRBJ2-1	16	CASSSSGQGLYNEQFF	TGTGCCAGCAGTTCCTCCGGACAGGGGCTTTACAATGAGCAGTTCTTC
TRBV6-8	TRBD1	few	TRBJ2-2	16	CASSYSRNRGTGELFF	TGTGCCAGCAGTTACTCGAGAAACAGGGGGACCGGGGAGCTGTTTTTT
TRBV9	-	-	TRBJ2-7	15	CASSGRDTKPYEQYF	TGTGCCAGCAGCGGCCGGGACACGAAACCCTACGAGCAGTACTTC
TRBV5-3	TRBD2	-	TRBJ2-1	16	CANSPRTSGRLNEQFF	TGTGCCAACAGCCCCAGGACTAGCGGGAGGCTCAATGAGCAGTTCTTC
TRBV2	TRBD2	-	TRBJ2-3	18	CASSGGLAGGRDVDTQYF	TGTGCCAGCAGTGGAGGACTAGCGGGGGGCCGGGACGTGGATACGCAGTATTTT
TRBV24-1	-	-	TRBJ2-1	13	CATSDLKDNEQFF	TGTGCCACCAGTGATTTAAAGGACAATGAGCAGTTCTTC
TRBV12-3/TRBV12-4	-	-	TRBJ1-2	13	CASSLGNNYGYTF	TGTGCCAGCAGTTTAGGCAACAACTATGGCTACACCTTC
TRBV3-1	TRBD2	once	TRBJ2-1	15	CASSPLAGWNNEQFF	TGTGCCAGCAGCCCCTTAGCGGGGTGGAATAATGAGCAGTTCTTC
TRBV10-3	-	-	TRBJ1-2	18	CAIPNGPGERGTNYGYTF	TGTGCCATCCCTAACGGCCCCGGGGAAAGGGGGACTAACTATGGCTACACCTTC
TRBV7-9	-	few	TRBJ2-7	16	CASSPDRTSLPYEQYF	TGTGCCAGCAGCCCAGACAGGACGTCGCTACCCTACGAGCAGTACTTC
TRBV7-2	TRBD1	few	TRBJ1-1	18	CASRPKEGAPGMNTEAFF	TGTGCCAGCAGGCCAAAGGAGGGGGCCCCGGGGATGAACACTGAAGCTTTCTTT
TRBV14	-	-	TRBJ2-1	15	CASSQVFLSYNEQFF	TGTGCCAGCAGCCAAGTATTTCTCTCCTACAATGAGCAGTTCTTC
TRBV12-3/TRBV12-4	TRBD1	many	TRBJ2-2	15	CASSPDRAYTGELFF	TGTGCCAGCAGCCCCGACAGGGCGTACACCGGGGAGCTGTTTTTT
TRBV12-3/TRBV12-4	TRBD2	few	TRBJ2-1	13	CATGGGSVNEQFF	TGTGCCACCGGGGGAGGGAGTGTGAATGAGCAGTTCTTC
TRBV12-3/TRBV12-4	-	many	TRBJ2-3	11	CASFKGTTQYF	TGTGCCAGCTTTAAGGGTACAACGCAGTATTTT
TRBV27	TRBD2	-	TRBJ2-7	17	CASSYRPLLAGGEEQYF	TGTGCCAGCAGTTATCGTCCCCTACTAGCGGGGGGTGAAGAGCAGTACTTC
TRBV7-9	TRBD1	-	TRBJ2-7	15	CASSLDREPGNEQYF	TGTGCCAGCAGCTTGGACAGGGAACCAGGGAACGAGCAGTACTTC
TRBV7-9	-	many	TRBJ2-3	11	CASRDTDTQYF	TGTGCCAGCAGAGACACAGATACGCAGTATTTT
TRBV6-4	-	few	TRBJ1-2	14	CASSAGTQGRGYTF	TGTGCCAGCAGCGCCGGGACCCAGGGACGAGGCTACACCTTC
TRBV6-6	-	few	TRBJ1-1	15	CASSYSTGRWTEAFF	TGTGCCAGCAGTTACTCGACAGGCCGTTGGACTGAAGCTTTCTTT
TRBV6-6	-	few	TRBJ2-2	15	CASSYSQGPTGELFF	TGTGCCAGCAGTTACTCGCAGGGACCAACCGGGGAGCTGTTTTTT
TRBV10-3	-	-	TRBJ2-1	14	CAIRSNPSYNEQFF	TGTGCCATCAGGAGCAATCCCTCCTACAATGAGCAGTTCTTC
TRBV29-1	-	many	TRBJ2-3	13	CSVESGDTDTQYF	TGCAGCGTTGAAAGTGGTGACACAGATACGCAGTATTTT
TRBV7-9	TRBD2	few	TRBJ2-1	13	CAASSGLGDEQFF	TGTGCCGCCTCCTCGGGACTAGGGGATGAGCAGTTCTTC
TRBV9	-	-	TRBJ2-4	15	CASSVGGDGGNIQYF	TGTGCCAGCAGCGTAGGGGGGGACGGGGGAAACATTCAGTACTTC
TRBV6-1	-	few	TRBJ2-5	13	CASSWDSGETQYF	TGTGCCAGCAGCTGGGACAGCGGGGAGACCCAGTACTTC
TRBV7-2	-	many	TRBJ2-2	14	CASSLGRFTGELFF	TGTGCCAGCAGCTTAGGCAGGTTCACCGGGGAGCTGTTTTTT
TRBV7-2	-	many	TRBJ1-3	16	CASSIRLYPSGNTIYF	TGTGCCAGCAGCATCAGGCTCTATCCCTCTGGAAACACCATATATTTT
TRBV29-1	-	-	TRBJ1-2	16	CSVGSRAGDMNYGYTF	TGCAGCGTGGGCTCCAGGGCAGGGGACATGAACTATGGCTACACCTTC
TRBV4-1	-	-	TRBJ1-3	13	CASSQDKENTIYF	TGCGCCAGCAGCCAAGATAAGGAAAACACCATATATTTT
TRBV6-5	-	few	TRBJ1-2	15	CASSYLAGDNYGYTF	TGTGCCAGCAGTTACTTAGCAGGGGACAACTATGGCTACACCTTC